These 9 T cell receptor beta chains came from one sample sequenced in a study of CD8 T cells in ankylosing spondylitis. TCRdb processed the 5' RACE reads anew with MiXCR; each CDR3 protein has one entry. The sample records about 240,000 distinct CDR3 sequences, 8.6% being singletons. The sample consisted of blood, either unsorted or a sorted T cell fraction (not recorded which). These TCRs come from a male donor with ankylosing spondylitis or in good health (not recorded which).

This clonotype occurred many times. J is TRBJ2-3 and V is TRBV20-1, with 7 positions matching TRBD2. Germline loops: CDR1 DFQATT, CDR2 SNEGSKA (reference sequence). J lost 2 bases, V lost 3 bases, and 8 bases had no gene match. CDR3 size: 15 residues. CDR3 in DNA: TGCAGTGCTAGTTGGGGCGGGAGACCCACAGATACGCAGTATTTT. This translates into CSASWGGRPTDTQYF.

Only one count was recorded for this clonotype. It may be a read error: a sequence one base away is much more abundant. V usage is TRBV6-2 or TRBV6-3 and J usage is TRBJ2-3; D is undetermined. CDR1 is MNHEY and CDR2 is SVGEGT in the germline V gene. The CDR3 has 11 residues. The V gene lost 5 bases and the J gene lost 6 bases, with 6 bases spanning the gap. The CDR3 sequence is CASSNADTQYF. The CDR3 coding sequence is TGTGCCAGCAGTAACGCGGATACGCAGTATTTT.

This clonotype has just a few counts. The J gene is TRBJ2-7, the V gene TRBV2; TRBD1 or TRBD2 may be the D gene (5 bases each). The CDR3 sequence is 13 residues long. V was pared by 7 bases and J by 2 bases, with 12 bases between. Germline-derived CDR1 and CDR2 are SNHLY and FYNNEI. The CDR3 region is CASTTRGPYEQYF. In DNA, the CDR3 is TGTGCCAGCACCACCCGGGGACCCTACGAGCAGTACTTC.

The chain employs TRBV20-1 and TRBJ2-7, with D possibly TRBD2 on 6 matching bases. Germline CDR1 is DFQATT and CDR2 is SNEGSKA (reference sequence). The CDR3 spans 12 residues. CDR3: CSADGSSYEQYF. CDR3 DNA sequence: TGCAGCGCGGACGGGAGCTCCTACGAGCAGTACTTC.

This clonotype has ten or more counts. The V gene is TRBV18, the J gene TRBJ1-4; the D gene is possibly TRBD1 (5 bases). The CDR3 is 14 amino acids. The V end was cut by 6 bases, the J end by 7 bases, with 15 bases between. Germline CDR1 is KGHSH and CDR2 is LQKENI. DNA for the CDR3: TGTGCCAGCTCCCCTCGGGACGAGGGTGAAAAACTGTTTTTT. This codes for CASSPRDEGEKLFF.

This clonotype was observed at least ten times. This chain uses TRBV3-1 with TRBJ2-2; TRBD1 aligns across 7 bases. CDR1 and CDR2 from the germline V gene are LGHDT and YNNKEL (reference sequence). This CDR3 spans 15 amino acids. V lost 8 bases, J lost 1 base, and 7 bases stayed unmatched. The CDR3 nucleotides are TGTGCCAGCGGACCTGCAGGGGGGAACACCGGGGAGCTGTTTTTT. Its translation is CASGPAGGNTGELFF.

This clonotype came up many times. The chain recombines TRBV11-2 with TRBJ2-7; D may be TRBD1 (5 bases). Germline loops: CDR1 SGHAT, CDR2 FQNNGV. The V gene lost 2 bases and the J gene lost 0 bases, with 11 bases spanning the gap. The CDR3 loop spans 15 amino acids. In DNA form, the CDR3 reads TGTGCCAGCAGCTTATCAGGGCCTAGCTCCTACGAGCAGTACTTC. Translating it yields CASSLSGPSSYEQYF.

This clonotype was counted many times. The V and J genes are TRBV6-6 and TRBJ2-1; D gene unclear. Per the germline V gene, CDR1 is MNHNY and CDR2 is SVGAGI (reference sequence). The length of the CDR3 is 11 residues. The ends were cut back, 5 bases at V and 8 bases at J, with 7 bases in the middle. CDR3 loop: CASSLDDEQFF. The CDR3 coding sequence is TGTGCCAGCAGTCTTGACGATGAGCAGTTCTTC.

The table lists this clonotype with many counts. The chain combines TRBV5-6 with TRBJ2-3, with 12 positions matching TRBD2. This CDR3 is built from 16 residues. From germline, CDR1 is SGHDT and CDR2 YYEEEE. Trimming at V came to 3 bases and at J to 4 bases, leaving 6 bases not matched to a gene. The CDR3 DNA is TGTGCCAGCAGCTATGGACTAGCGGGACTAGCAGATACGCAGTATTTT. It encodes CASSYGLAGLADTQYF. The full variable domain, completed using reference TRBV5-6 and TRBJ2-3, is DAGVTQSPTHLIKTRGQQVTLRCSPKSGHDTVSWYQQALGQGPQFIFQYYEEEERQRGNFPDRFSGHQFPNYSSELNVNALLLGDSALYLCASSYGLAGLADTQYFGPGTRLTVL.